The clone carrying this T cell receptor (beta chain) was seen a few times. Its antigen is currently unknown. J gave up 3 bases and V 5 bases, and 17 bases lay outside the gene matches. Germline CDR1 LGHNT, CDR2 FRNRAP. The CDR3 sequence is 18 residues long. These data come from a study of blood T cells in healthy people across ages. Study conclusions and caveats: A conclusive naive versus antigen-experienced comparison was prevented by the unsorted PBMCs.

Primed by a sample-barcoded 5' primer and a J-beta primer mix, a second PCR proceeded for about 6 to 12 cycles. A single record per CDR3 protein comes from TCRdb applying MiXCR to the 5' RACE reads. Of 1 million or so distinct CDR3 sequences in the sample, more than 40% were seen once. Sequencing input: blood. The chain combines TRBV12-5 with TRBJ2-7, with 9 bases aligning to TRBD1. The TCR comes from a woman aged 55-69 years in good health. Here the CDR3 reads CASGIHLLPGQGSYEQYF. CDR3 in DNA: TGTGCTAGTGGTATCCATCTACTCCCGGGACAGGGTAGCTACGAGCAGTACTTC.